The clone carrying this T cell receptor beta chain appeared a few times. The antigen remains undetermined. The data stem from a study of cytomegalovirus exposure and HLA in healthy donors. Study observations and caveats: The study listed some 160 cytomegalovirus-associated TCR beta chains. Presence/absence analyses rested on an assumption that sequencing depth was roughly uniform across donors.

PCR involved 60 Vbeta and 13 Jbeta primers. Profiling relied on immunoSEQ multiplex PCR, and the TCRdb table lists in-frame clones only, not all of them. The table lists about 120,000 clones, 70% to 85% of them singletons, with about 4.3% in the top ten. The V gene lost 5 bases and the J gene lost 12 bases, with 23 bases spanning the gap. The CDR3 sequence is 15 residues long. Germline V CDR1 and CDR2: LGHNT, FRNRAP. Donors consisted of healthy bone marrow donors. The chain has TRBV12-5 and TRBJ2-1; TRBD1 might be the D (6 bases). The TCR comes from a male donor in good health and CMV-seropositive. The sample consisted of PBMCs. The chain's CDR3 is CASGPGVSGNLRQFF. DNA for the CDR3: TGTGCTAGTGGTCCAGGGGTCTCGGGGAACCTAAGGCAGTTCTTC.